These T cell receptor beta chains were read from a single sample in a study of identifying expanded T cells in peripheral blood. Data came from immunoSEQ multiplex PCR; TCRdb stores just in-frame clones and leaves some out. This table has about 63,000 clones, about 85% appearing once. What was sequenced was blood. The receptors come from a person aged 18 to 69 in good health. The CDR3 runs from the conserved cysteine through the conserved F or W. A D gene is named only where the DNA matches it firmly. Only some rows state a clone size, as once, few, many or a class for expanded clones.

d_call,j_call,v_call,cdr3_length,clone_size,cdr3_aa,cdr3_nt
TRBD1,TRBJ1-2,TRBV6-1,15,once,CASRQRGGANYGYTF,TGTGCCAGCAGGCAAAGAGGGGGCGCAAACTATGGCTACACCTTC
.,TRBJ1-5,TRBV6-1,16,.,CASSDGQIWGNQPQHF,TGTGCCAGCAGTGACGGACAGATATGGGGCAATCAGCCCCAGCATTTT
.,TRBJ2-7,TRBV2,12,.,CASSERGEEQYF,TGTGCCAGCAGTGAAAGGGGTGAAGAGCAGTACTTC
.,TRBJ1-1,TRBV29-1,13,.,CSVEQQTNTEAFF,TGCAGCGTTGAACAACAGACCAACACTGAAGCTTTCTTT
TRBD1,TRBJ1-2,TRBV6-6,15,.,CASNADPRQGYGYTF,TGTGCCAGCAATGCGGACCCCCGACAGGGCTATGGCTACACCTTC
.,TRBJ1-1,TRBV18,13,.,CASSPTGDTEAFF,TGTGCCAGCTCACCAACGGGGGACACTGAAGCTTTCTTT
.,TRBJ1-4,TRBV6-5,13,.,CASSQGHREKLFF,TGTGCCAGCAGTCAGGGGCATCGTGAAAAACTGTTTTTT
.,TRBJ2-2,TRBV21-1,16,few,CASSAGTGGTTGELFF,TGTGCCAGCAGCGCCGGGACAGGGGGGACCACCGGGGAGCTGTTTTTT
TRBD2,TRBJ2-1,TRBV15,15,.,CATSAGTSGPNEQFF,TGTGCCACCAGTGCCGGGACTAGCGGACCCAATGAGCAGTTCTTC
.,TRBJ1-1,TRBV23-1,15,.,CASSQSRAVNTEAFF,TGCGCCAGCAGTCAATCTCGCGCAGTGAACACTGAAGCTTTCTTT
.,TRBJ2-1,TRBV2,13,.,CASSVFFALEQFF,TGTGCCAGCAGCGTCTTCTTCGCCCTGGAGCAGTTCTTC
TRBD1,TRBJ1-5,TRBV18,15,once,CASSNRTGGNQPQHF,TGTGCCAGCTCAAACCGGACAGGGGGAAATCAGCCCCAGCATTTT
.,TRBJ2-1,TRBV13,16,.,CASSLRPGINSNEQFF,TGTGCCAGCAGCTTGAGGCCGGGCATTAATAGCAATGAGCAGTTCTTC
.,TRBJ1-5,TRBV27,14,.,CASSSGGPNSPQHF,TGTGCCAGCAGTTCGGGAGGCCCAAATTCGCCCCAGCATTTT
.,TRBJ2-6,TRBV7-9,18,.,CASSLGGLGYSGANVLTF,TGTGCCAGCAGCTTAGGGGGACTGGGTTACTCTGGGGCCAACGTCCTGACTTTC
TRBD2,TRBJ2-1,TRBV13,17,.,CASSPGTSGRVYNEQFF,TGTGCCAGCAGCCCAGGGACTAGCGGGAGGGTTTACAATGAGCAGTTCTTC
.,TRBJ2-7,TRBV7-9,13,few,CASSRTEDYEQYF,TGTGCCAGCAGCCGGACAGAGGACTACGAGCAGTACTTC
.,TRBJ1-2,TRBV9,14,.,CASSTWGGGAQDTF,.
.,TRBJ1-4,TRBV7-9,13,.,CASSDRINEKLFF,TGTGCCAGCAGCGACAGGATTAATGAAAAACTGTTTTTT
.,TRBJ2-7,TRBV27,15,.,CASSPERASGDEQYF,TGTGCCAGCAGTCCCGAGCGGGCCTCGGGGGACGAGCAGTACTTC
TRBD1,TRBJ1-2,TRBV4-2,16,.,CASSQANQQGASGYTF,TGTGCCAGCAGCCAAGCCAACCAACAGGGGGCGAGTGGCTACACCTTC
.,TRBJ1-1,TRBV5-1,16,.,CASSLGRGFGNTEAFF,TGCGCCAGCAGCTTGGGTCGGGGGTTCGGGAACACTGAAGCTTTCTTT
.,TRBJ2-1,TRBV29-1,11,.,CSVVPPNEQFF,TGCAGCGTTGTGCCGCCCAATGAGCAGTTCTTC
TRBD1,TRBJ1-1,TRBV19,14,few,CASTLGQLNTEAFF,TGTGCCAGTACCTTGGGACAGCTTAACACTGAAGCTTTCTTT
.,TRBJ1-1,TRBV9,13,.,CASSATPNTEAFF,TGTGCCAGCAGCGCTACACCAAACACTGAAGCTTTCTTT
TRBD1,TRBJ1-5,TRBV4-1,16,.,CASSFRAGQGDQPQHF,TGCGCCAGCAGCTTTAGGGCCGGACAGGGGGACCAGCCCCAGCATTTT
.,TRBJ1-1,TRBV5-4,15,.,CASSPPAGENTEAFF,TGTGCCAGCAGCCCCCCGGCAGGGGAGAACACTGAAGCTTTCTTT
.,TRBJ2-1,TRBV9,15,.,CASSSAGTGIDEQFF,TGTGCCAGCAGCTCCGCAGGGACGGGGATAGATGAGCAGTTCTTC
TRBD2,TRBJ2-1,TRBV6-1,15,.,CASSRTSGSNNEQFF,TGTGCCAGCAGCCGAACTAGCGGGAGTAATAATGAGCAGTTCTTC
.,TRBJ1-2,TRBV29-1,12,.,CSGHSGGYGYTF,TGCAGCGGCCACAGCGGGGGCTATGGCTACACCTTC
.,TRBJ2-3,TRBV6-1,13,.,CASSEVNADTQYF,TGTGCCAGCAGTGAAGTCAACGCAGATACGCAGTATTTT
.,TRBJ1-1,TRBV30,12,few,CAWRDSNTEAFF,TGTGCCTGGAGGGACAGTAACACTGAAGCTTTCTTT
TRBD1,TRBJ2-3,TRBV5-1,14,medium-sized,CASTSGQGTDTQYF,TGCGCCAGCACCTCGGGACAGGGGACAGATACGCAGTATTTT
.,TRBJ2-3,TRBV10-3,15,.,CAIRERTDGTDTQYF,TGTGCCATCAGGGAGCGGACTGATGGCACAGATACGCAGTATTTT
TRBD1,TRBJ1-2,TRBV19,14,.,CASSTQQGAYGYTF,TGTGCCAGTAGTACCCAACAGGGGGCTTATGGCTACACCTTC
.,TRBJ2-3,TRBV5-1,14,few,CASSSSTGADTQYF,TGCGCCAGCAGCTCGAGTACAGGTGCAGATACGCAGTATTTT
.,TRBJ2-1,TRBV27,13,few,CATRWGAYNEQFF,TGTGCCACCCGATGGGGGGCGTACAATGAGCAGTTCTTC
TRBD1,TRBJ2-6,TRBV14,19,few,CASSQMGTGGTYGANVLTF,TGTGCCAGCAGCCAAATGGGGACAGGGGGCACTTACGGGGCCAACGTCCTGACTTTC
.,TRBJ2-3,TRBV4-2,13,.,CASSQGSTDTQYF,TGTGCCAGCAGCCAGGGGAGCACAGATACGCAGTATTTT
.,TRBJ2-3,TRBV20-1,11,.,CSAGGPDTQYF,TGCAGTGCCGGGGGGCCAGATACGCAGTATTTT
.,TRBJ2-2,TRBV5-4,14,.,CATRSGVGTGELFF,TGTGCCACCAGGTCGGGGGTTGGGACCGGGGAGCTGTTTTTT
.,TRBJ2-3,TRBV18,17,.,CASSPILANENTDTQYF,TGTGCCAGCTCACCGATCTTGGCGAATGAAAACACAGATACGCAGTATTTT
.,TRBJ2-1,TRBV5-8,14,.,CASTTGTSYNEQFF,TGTGCCAGCACTACAGGGACATCATACAATGAGCAGTTCTTC
.,TRBJ1-5,TRBV19,15,.,CASSRQWRGNQPQHF,TGTGCCAGTAGTAGACAGTGGCGAGGCAATCAGCCCCAGCATTTT
.,TRBJ1-1,TRBV2,14,.,CASSGQGYFTEAFF,TGTGCCAGCAGCGGGCAGGGGTACTTCACTGAAGCTTTCTTT
.,TRBJ1-3,TRBV19,15,.,CASSGMGSGGNTIYF,TGTGCCAGTAGTGGTATGGGGTCCGGTGGAAACACCATATATTTT
TRBD2,TRBJ2-1,TRBV10-3,13,.,CAIRRGEYNEQFF,TGTGCCATCAGGCGGGGGGAATACAATGAGCAGTTCTTC
TRBD1,TRBJ1-5,TRBV6-1,14,.,CASSEAGGRQPQHF,TGTGCCAGCAGTGAAGCAGGGGGCAGGCAGCCCCAGCATTTT
TRBD1,TRBJ2-6,TRBV6-1,15,.,CASSATGTGANVLTF,TGTGCCAGCAGCGCGACAGGGACCGGGGCCAACGTCCTGACTTTC
.,TRBJ2-7,TRBV9,14,.,CASSPTVGEYEQYF,TGTGCCAGCAGCCCCACGGTGGGGGAATACGAGCAGTACTTC
.,TRBJ2-2,TRBV9,15,.,CASSVDPGGVGELFF,TGTGCCAGCAGCGTAGATCCCGGGGGAGTCGGGGAGCTGTTTTTT